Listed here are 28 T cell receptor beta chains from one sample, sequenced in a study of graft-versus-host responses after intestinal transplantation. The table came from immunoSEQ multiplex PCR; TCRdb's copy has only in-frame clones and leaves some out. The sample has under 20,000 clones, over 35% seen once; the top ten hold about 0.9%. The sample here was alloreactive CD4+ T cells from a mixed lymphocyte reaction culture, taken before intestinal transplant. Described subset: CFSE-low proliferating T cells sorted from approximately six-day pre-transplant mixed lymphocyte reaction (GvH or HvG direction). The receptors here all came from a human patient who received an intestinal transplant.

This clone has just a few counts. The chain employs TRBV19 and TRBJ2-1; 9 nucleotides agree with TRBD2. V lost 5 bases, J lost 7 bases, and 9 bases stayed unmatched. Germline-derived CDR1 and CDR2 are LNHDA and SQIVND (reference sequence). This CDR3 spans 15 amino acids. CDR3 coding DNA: TGTGCCAGTAGTTTGGGCGGGGGGGACGGGAATGAGCAGTTCTTC. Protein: CASSLGGGDGNEQFF.

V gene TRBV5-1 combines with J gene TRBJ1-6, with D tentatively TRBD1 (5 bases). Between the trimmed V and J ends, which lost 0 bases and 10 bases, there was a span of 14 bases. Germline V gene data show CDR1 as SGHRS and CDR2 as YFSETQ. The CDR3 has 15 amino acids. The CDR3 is CASSLAALGESPLHF. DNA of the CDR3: TGCGCCAGCAGCTTGGCCGCCCTAGGGGAATCACCCCTCCACTTT. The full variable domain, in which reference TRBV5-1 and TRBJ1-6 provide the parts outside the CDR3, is KAGVTQTPRYLIKTRGQQVTLSCSPISGHRSVSWYQQTPGQGLQFLFEYFSETQRNKGNFPGRFSGRQFSNSRSEMNVSTLELGDSALYLCASSLAALGESPLHFGNGTRLTVT.

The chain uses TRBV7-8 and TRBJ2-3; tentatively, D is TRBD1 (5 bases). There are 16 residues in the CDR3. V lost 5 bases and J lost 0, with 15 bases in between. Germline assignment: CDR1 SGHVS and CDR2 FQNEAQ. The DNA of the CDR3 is TGTGCCAGCAGCACCCCCAGGGTCCCTAGCACAGATACGCAGTATTTT. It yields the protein CASSTPRVPSTDTQYF.

CDR3 nucleotides: TGTGCCAGCACCGGGGGACTGCCGATTTACGAGCAGTACTTC. Amino acid sequence: CASTGGLPIYEQYF. V usage is TRBV6-9 and J usage is TRBJ2-7; D perhaps matches TRBD2 (6 bases). Trimming cost V 7 bases and J 4 bases, with 17 bases left between them. Germline CDR1 reads MNHGY; CDR2 reads SVAAGI. This CDR3 region has 14 residues.

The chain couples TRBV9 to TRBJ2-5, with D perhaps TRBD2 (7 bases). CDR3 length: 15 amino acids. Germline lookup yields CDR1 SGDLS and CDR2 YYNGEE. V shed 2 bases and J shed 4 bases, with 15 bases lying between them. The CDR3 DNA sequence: TGTGCCAGCAGCGTTAGGGGGGGCCTAGTAGAGACCCAGTACTTC. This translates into CASSVRGGLVETQYF.

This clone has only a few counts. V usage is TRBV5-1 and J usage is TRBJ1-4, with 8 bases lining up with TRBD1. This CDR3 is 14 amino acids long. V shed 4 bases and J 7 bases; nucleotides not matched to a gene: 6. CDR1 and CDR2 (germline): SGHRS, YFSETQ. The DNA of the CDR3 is TGCGCCAGCAGCGCCAGGGGGCAGGGTGAAAAACTGTTTTTT. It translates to CASSARGQGEKLFF. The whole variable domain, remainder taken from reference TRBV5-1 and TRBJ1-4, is KAGVTQTPRYLIKTRGQQVTLSCSPISGHRSVSWYQQTPGQGLQFLFEYFSETQRNKGNFPGRFSGRQFSNSRSEMNVSTLELGDSALYLCASSARGQGEKLFFGSGTQLSVL.

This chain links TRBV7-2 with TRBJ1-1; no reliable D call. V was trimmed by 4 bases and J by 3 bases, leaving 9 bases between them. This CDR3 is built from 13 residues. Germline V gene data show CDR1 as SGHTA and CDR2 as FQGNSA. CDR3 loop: CASSSRWDTEAFF. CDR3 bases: TGTGCCAGCAGCTCGCGGTGGGACACTGAAGCTTTCTTT.

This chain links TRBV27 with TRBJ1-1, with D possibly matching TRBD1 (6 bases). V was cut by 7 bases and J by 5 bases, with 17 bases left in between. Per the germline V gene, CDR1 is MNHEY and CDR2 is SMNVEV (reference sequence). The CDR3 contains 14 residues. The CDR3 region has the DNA TGTGCCAGCACTCCGACAGGTCGTCGGACTGAAGCTTTCTTT. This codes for CASTPTGRRTEAFF.

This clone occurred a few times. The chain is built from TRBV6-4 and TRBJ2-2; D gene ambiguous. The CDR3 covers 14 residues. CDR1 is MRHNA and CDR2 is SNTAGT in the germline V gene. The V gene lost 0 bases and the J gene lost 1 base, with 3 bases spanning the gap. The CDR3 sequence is CASSDSWNTGELFF. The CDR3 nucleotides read TGTGCCAGCAGTGACTCTTGGAACACCGGGGAGCTGTTTTTT.

CDR3 in DNA: TGTGCCAGCAGTGCCCGGACAGGGGGTTCGGGTCGGGTTCAGCCCCAGCATTTT. It specifies CASSARTGGSGRVQPQHF. V gene TRBV6-1 combines with J gene TRBJ1-5, with 10 nucleotides matching TRBD1. The CDR3 runs 18 residues. Germline trimming cut 4 bases from V and 6 bases from J; bases unmatched to any gene: 15. Germline V gene lookup returns CDR1 MNHNS and CDR2 SASEGT.

CDR3 protein: CASSRTGGEGSPLHF. The CDR3 DNA reads as TGTGCCAGTAGTAGGACAGGGGGCGAGGGTTCACCCCTCCACTTT. V is TRBV19 and J is TRBJ1-6, with TRBD1 matching over 11 bases. Trimming took 4 bases from V and 9 from J; bases not matched to a gene: 5. Germline V gene data show CDR1 as LNHDA and CDR2 as SQIVND (reference sequence). The CDR3 consists of 15 residues.

The CDR3 protein is CASSLRGSSGNTIYF. DNA for the CDR3: TGTGCCAGCAGCTTAAGGGGGTCGTCTGGAAACACCATATATTTT. This chain uses TRBV11-3 with TRBJ1-3; perhaps TRBD1 as D (6 bases). The germline V and J ends were trimmed by 2 bases and 1 base, with 9 bases remaining between them. CDR3 length equals 15 residues. Germline assignment: CDR1 SGHNT and CDR2 YENEEA.

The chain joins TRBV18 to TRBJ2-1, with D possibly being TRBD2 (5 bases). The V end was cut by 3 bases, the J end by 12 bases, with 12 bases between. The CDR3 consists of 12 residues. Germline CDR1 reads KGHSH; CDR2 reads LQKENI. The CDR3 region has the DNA TGTGCCAGCTCACCTCAGACACGGGGGCAGTTCTTC. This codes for CASSPQTRGQFF.

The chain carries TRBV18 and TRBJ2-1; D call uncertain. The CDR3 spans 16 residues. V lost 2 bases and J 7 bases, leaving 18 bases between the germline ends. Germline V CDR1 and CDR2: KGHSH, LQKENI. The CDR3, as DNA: TGTGCCAGCTCACCAGGGTTTGTTTATCGGTTGAATGAGCAGTTCTTC. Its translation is CASSPGFVYRLNEQFF.

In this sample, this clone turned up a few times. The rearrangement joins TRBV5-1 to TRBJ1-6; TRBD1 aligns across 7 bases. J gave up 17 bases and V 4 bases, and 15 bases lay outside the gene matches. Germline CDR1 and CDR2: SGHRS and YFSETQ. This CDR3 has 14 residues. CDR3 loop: CASSKSPGTVGVHF. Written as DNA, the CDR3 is TGCGCCAGCAGCAAGTCTCCCGGGACAGTTGGGGTCCACTTT.

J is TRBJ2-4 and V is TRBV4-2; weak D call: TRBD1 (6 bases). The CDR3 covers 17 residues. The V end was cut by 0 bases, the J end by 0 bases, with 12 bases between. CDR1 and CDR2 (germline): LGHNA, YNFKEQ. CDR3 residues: CASSQDGGSIAKNIQYF. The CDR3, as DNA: TGTGCCAGCAGCCAAGATGGGGGCTCCATAGCCAAAAACATTCAGTACTTC.

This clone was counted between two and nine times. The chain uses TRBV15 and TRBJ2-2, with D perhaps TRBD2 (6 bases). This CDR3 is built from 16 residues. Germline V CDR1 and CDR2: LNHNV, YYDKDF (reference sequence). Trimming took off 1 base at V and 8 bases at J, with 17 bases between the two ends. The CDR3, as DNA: TGTGCCACCAGCAGAGTGAGGGTAGCGGCGGGTGGGGAGCTGTTTTTT. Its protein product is CATSRVRVAAGGELFF.

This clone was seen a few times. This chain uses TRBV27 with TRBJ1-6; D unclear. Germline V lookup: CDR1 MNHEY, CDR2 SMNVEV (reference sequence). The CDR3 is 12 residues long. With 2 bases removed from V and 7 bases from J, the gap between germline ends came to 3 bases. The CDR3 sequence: CASSLRNSPLHF. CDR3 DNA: TGTGCCAGCAGTTTACGAAATTCACCCCTCCACTTT.

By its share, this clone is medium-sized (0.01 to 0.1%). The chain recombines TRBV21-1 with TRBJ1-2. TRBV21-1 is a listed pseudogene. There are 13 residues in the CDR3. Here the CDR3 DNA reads TGTGCCAGCAGCAAGGACTTCGAGAGTGGCTACACCTTC. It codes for CASSKDFESGYTF.

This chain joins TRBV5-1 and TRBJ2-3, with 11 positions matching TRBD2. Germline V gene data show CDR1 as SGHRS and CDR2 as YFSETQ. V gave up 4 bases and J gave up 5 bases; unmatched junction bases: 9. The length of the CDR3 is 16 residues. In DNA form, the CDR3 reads TGCGCCAGCAGCGGATATAGCGGGGGGGTTGTAGATACGCAGTATTTT. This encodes CASSGYSGGVVDTQYF.

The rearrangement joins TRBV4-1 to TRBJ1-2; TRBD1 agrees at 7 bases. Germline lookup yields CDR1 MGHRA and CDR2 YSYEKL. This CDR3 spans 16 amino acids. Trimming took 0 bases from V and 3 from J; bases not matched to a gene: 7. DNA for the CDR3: TGCGCCAGCAGCCAAGATCACAGGGGACGCCACTATGGCTACACCTTC. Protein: CASSQDHRGRHYGYTF.

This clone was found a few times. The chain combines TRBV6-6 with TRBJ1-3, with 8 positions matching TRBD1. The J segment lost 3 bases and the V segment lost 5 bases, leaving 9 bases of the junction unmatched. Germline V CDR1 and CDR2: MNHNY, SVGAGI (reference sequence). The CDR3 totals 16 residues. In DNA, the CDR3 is TGTGCCAGCAGTCCAACTCAGGGGGCGCATGGAAACACCATATATTTT. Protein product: CASSPTQGAHGNTIYF.

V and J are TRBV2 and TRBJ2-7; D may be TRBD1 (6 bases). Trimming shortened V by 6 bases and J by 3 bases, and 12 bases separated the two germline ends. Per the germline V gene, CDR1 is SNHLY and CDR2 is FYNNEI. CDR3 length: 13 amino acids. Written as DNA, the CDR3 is TGTGCCAGCAGAGTGGACAGTTACTACGAGCAGTACTTC. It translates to CASRVDSYYEQYF.

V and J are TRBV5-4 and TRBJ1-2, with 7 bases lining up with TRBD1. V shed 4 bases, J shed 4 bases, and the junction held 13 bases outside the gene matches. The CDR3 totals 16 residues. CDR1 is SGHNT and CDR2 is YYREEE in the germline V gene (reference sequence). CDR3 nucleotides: TGTGCCAGCAGCAGCCCAGGGGGAAGGAGTACCTATGGCTACACCTTC. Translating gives CASSSPGGRSTYGYTF.

CDR3 sequence (DNA): TGTGCCAGCGGGACCGGGACAATCAATGAGCAGTTCTTC. This codes for CASGTGTINEQFF. This sequence joins TRBV5-4 and TRBJ2-1, with D perhaps TRBD1 (6 bases). Trimming stripped 7 bases from V and 6 bases from J, with 14 bases between. This CDR3 is 13 amino acids long. CDR1 is SGHNT, CDR2 YYREEE, per germline (reference sequence). The variable domain in full, with the rest retrieved from reference TRBV5-4 and TRBJ2-1, is ETGVTQSPTHLIKTRGQQVTLRCSSQSGHNTVSWYQQALGQGPQFIFQYYREEENGRGNFPPRFSGLQFPNYSSELNVNALELDDSALYLCASGTGTINEQFFGPGTRLTVL.

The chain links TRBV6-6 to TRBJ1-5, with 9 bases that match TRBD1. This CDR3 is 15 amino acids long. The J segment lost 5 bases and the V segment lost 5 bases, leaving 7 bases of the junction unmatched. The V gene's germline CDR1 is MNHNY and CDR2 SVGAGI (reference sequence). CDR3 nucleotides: TGTGCCAGCAGTCAACGACAGGGGGTTGATCAGCCCCAGCATTTT. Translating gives CASSQRQGVDQPQHF.

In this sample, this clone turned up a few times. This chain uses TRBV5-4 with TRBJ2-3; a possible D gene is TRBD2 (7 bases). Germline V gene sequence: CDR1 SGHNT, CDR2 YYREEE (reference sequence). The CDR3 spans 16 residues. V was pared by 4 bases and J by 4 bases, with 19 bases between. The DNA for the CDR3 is TGTGCCAGCAGCCTAGGGGGAGGGGCCCCCCCAGATACGCAGTATTTT. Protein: CASSLGGGAPPDTQYF.

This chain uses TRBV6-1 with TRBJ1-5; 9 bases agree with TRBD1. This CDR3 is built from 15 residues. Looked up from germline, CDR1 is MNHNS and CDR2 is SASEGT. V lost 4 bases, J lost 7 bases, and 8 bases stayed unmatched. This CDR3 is CASSVGQGLSQPQHF. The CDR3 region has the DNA TGTGCCAGCAGTGTGGGACAGGGCCTTAGCCAGCCCCAGCATTTT.